This T cell receptor beta chain was profiled in a study of blood T cell repertoires in COVID-19. In the study overall: The cDNA or gDNA used as material had been derived from T cells, B-cell-depleted T cells, or PBMCs.

The CDR3 length is 14 residues. Germline CDR1 is LGHDT and CDR2 is YNNKEL (reference sequence). Trimming removed 4 bases from V and 4 bases from J, with 13 bases in between. Data came from immunoSEQ multiplex PCR; TCRdb stores just in-frame clones and leaves some out. The sample holds about 33,000 clones, 90% to 95% seen once. This receptor was identified in a male donor with active COVID-19. Sequenced input: peripheral blood. The rearrangement links TRBV3-1 (or the pseudogene TRBV3-2) to TRBJ2-5; no firm D call. Here the CDR3 reads CASSRVRNGETQYF. The CDR3 DNA reads TGTGCCAGCAGCCGAGTTCGAAATGGAGAGACCCAGTACTTC.